The T cell receptor (beta chain) under discussion was sequenced for a study of CD8 T cells in ankylosing spondylitis. TCRdb re-derived calls from the 5' RACE reads in MiXCR, one entry per CDR3 protein. Of roughly 150,000 distinct CDR3 sequences listed, roughly 34% were seen once; the top ten hold 6%. The receptor was derived from a male donor with ankylosing spondylitis. The sample consisted of synovial fluid, either unsorted or a sorted T cell fraction (not recorded which).

The CDR3 DNA reads TGTGCCAGCAGTTTATCCTTCGGCGGGGGCGATACGCAGTATTTT. It encodes CASSLSFGGGDTQYF. V usage is TRBV12-3 or TRBV12-4 and J usage is TRBJ2-3, with a tentative D call TRBD2 (7 bases). The CDR3 sequence is 15 residues long. V was clipped by 2 bases and J by 6 bases, with 15 bases between them.